The present TCR beta chain was sequenced within a study of graft-versus-host responses after intestinal transplantation. The overall study: Anti-thymocyte globulin induction was given to all recipients, followed by tacrolimus and steroids for around three years.

The J segment lost 3 bases and the V segment lost 5 bases, leaving 8 bases of the junction unmatched. CDR1 and CDR2 (germline): SGHRS, YFSETQ. This CDR3 spans 15 amino acids. General study findings and limits: Peak circulating GvH clone levels tracked with early post-transplant HvG declines. Graft-donor T cell macrochimerism coincided with high graft-versus-host to host-versus-graft clonal ratios in allografts. Some GvH clones appeared in ileal mucosa or blood before recipient bone marrow.

The table came from immunoSEQ multiplex PCR; TCRdb's copy has only in-frame clones and leaves some out. The sample lists tens of thousands of clones; 89% were seen once. Note on this clone: The antigen is undetermined.

The TCR comes from a human donor who received an intestinal transplant. The source material was unstimulated CD8+ T cells sorted from spleen or lymph node cells, sampled before intestinal transplant. The chain employs TRBV5-1 and TRBJ2-3; the match to TRBD2 covers 8 bases. Written as DNA, the CDR3 is TGCGCCAGCAGTGCCGGGAGGGATAGAACAGATACGCAGTATTTT. Residues: CASSAGRDRTDTQYF.